This TCR beta chain came from a study of shared clonotypes between healthy human individuals. CDR1 is MNHNY, CDR2 SVGAGI, per germline (reference sequence). This CDR3 is built from 11 residues. Trimming removed 6 bases at V and 4 bases at J, with 3 bases between. Donors, healthy HIV-negative adults, lacked recent acute infections or vaccinations. Investigators divided CD4+ cells into CD45RA+ naive and CD45RA-negative memory subsets. When replicate PCRs were run on sorted subsets, they used 200 to 250 ng DNA, approximately 33,000 T cell genomes. This table comes from immunoSEQ multiplex PCR, and its TCRdb copy is limited to in-frame clones, with some not included. The sample records about 1.5 million clones, under 99% being singletons. In the case of this clone: Antigen specificity is unknown. This specimen includes other DNA sequences encoding the same CDR3.

Study-wide points: The generation probabilities recorded for non-shared clonotypes fell below those of clonotypes shared by all four donors.

The sequence derives from a man in his thirties or forties in good health. V gene TRBV6-6 combines with J gene TRBJ2-2; D is unresolved. Material for sequencing was naive CD4+ T cells sorted from blood. The subset denotes: CD45RA+ positively selected. Written as DNA, the CDR3 is TGTGCCAGCAGCTTCACCGGGGAGCTGTTTTTT. Translated: CASSFTGELFF.